This TCR beta chain appears in the sequencing data of a study of blood T cell repertoires in COVID-19. The table came from immunoSEQ multiplex PCR; TCRdb's copy has only in-frame clones and leaves some out. The sample holds about 150,000 clones, roughly 85% seen once. The CDR3 is 13 residues long. Germline lookup yields CDR1 MNHNY and CDR2 SVGAGI (reference sequence). Between the trimmed V and J ends, which lost 5 bases and 6 bases, there was a span of 13 bases. This TCR derives from a human donor in a cohort sampled during active COVID-19. The chain links TRBV6-6 to TRBJ1-1, with a weak D call TRBD1 (5 bases). The sample taken for sequencing was peripheral blood. In DNA form, the CDR3 reads TGTGCCAGCAGTCACGGGGGGGACGCTGAAGCTTTCTTT. Translating gives CASSHGGDAEAFF.